Following are 25 T cell receptor beta chains from one sample sequenced in a study of blood T cell repertoires in COVID-19. The protocol was immunoSEQ multiplex PCR, while the TCRdb copy is restricted to in-frame clones and leaves out a portion. Of approximately 300,000 clones detected, around 84% appear once; the ten largest clones hold 10%. The sequenced material came from PBMCs or T cells enriched from blood (not recorded which). The source is a woman aged 18-35 years who had recovered from COVID-19.

This clone was detected ten times or more. The chain employs TRBV27 and TRBJ2-5; D possibly corresponds to TRBD2 (6 bases). Trimming stripped 6 bases from V and 5 bases from J, with 19 bases between. The CDR3 consists of 15 residues. Germline-derived CDR1 and CDR2 are MNHEY and SMNVEV (reference sequence). CDR3: CASSPGPTSWETQYF. CDR3 nucleotide sequence: TGTGCCAGCAGCCCGGGCCCGACTAGTTGGGAGACCCAGTACTTC.

This sequence joins TRBV30 and TRBJ2-3; D may be TRBD2 (5 bases). From germline, CDR1 is GTSNPN and CDR2 SVGIG (reference sequence). Trimming took off 4 bases at V and 6 bases at J, with 20 bases between the two ends. CDR3 size: 15 residues. The CDR3 region is CAWTYGAALSDTQYF. CDR3 in DNA: TGTGCCTGGACTTACGGAGCGGCCCTTTCCGATACGCAGTATTTT.

The table lists this clone with a count of one. The J gene is TRBJ2-1, the V gene TRBV5-4; 10 bases map to TRBD2. J lost 4 bases, V lost 0 bases, and 4 bases had no gene match. Germline CDR1 SGHNT, CDR2 YYREEE (reference sequence). The CDR3 length is 16 residues. Here the CDR3 reads CASSLGTSGPYNEQFF. Written as DNA, the CDR3 is TGTGCCAGCAGCTTGGGGACTAGCGGACCTTACAATGAGCAGTTCTTC.

The table lists this clone with a count of one. The gene calls are TRBV28 and TRBJ2-2; 8 bases map to TRBD2. CDR3 size: 15 residues. V dropped 7 bases and J dropped 9; count of bases not matched to a gene: 13. Germline CDR1 MDHEN, CDR2 SYDVKM. The CDR3 DNA follows: TGTGCCAGCACCTTGTCTCTAGCGGGCGACCGGGAGCTGTTTTTT. It is translated as CASTLSLAGDRELFF.

J is TRBJ1-2 and V is TRBV14; D is unclear. V lost 2 bases and J lost 5, with 12 bases in between. The CDR3 spans 14 residues. CDR1 is SGHDN and CDR2 is FVKESK in the germline V gene. The CDR3 coding sequence is TGTGCCAGCAGCCAACTAGAGGAGGTTTATGGCTACACCTTC. This sequence encodes CASSQLEEVYGYTF.

The chain is built from TRBV7-3 and TRBJ2-1; D possibly corresponds to TRBD2 (6 bases). Germline V gives CDR1 SGHTA, CDR2 FQGTGA. The CDR3 covers 15 residues. V was pared by 2 bases and J by 4 bases, with 12 bases between. The CDR3 reads CASSLLTSGYNEQFF. CDR3 nucleotide sequence: TGTGCCAGCAGCTTATTGACTAGTGGTTACAATGAGCAGTTCTTC.

This clone came up once. The chain uses TRBV6-5 and TRBJ2-2; 9 positions match TRBD2. The V gene end was trimmed by 9 bases and the J gene end by 6 bases; junction bases not matched to a gene: 8. This CDR3 region has 14 residues. Germline V gene data show CDR1 as MNHEY and CDR2 as SVGAGI. CDR3 in amino acids: CASRPAGGAGELFF. The CDR3 DNA sequence: TGTGCCAGTAGGCCGGCGGGAGGGGCCGGGGAGCTGTTTTTT.

The chain is built from TRBV29-1 and TRBJ2-7; a possible D gene is TRBD1 (6 bases). The CDR3 is made up of 10 amino acids. V shed 4 bases and J shed 5 bases, with 6 bases lying between them. The germline V gene has CDR1 SQVTM and CDR2 ANQGSEA. Here the CDR3 DNA reads TGCAGCGTTGGGACAGACGAGCAGTACTTC. The encoded protein is CSVGTDEQYF.

The V and J genes are TRBV30 and TRBJ1-2; 8 bases line up with TRBD1. Germline values: CDR1 GTSNPN, CDR2 SVGIG (reference sequence). The CDR3 consists of 13 residues. The ends lost 2 bases at V and 7 bases at J; junction bases unmatched: 6. The CDR3: CAWSFPGQGGYTF. CDR3 bases: TGTGCCTGGAGTTTCCCCGGACAGGGTGGCTACACCTTC. Full variable domain (outside the CDR3, taken from reference TRBV30 and TRBJ1-2): SQTIHQWPATLVQPVGSPLSLECTVEGTSNPNLYWYRQAAGRGLQLLFYSVGIGQISSEVPQNLSASRPQDRQFILSSKKLLLSDSGFYLCAWSFPGQGGYTFGSGTRLTVV.

This clone was detected once. V usage is TRBV10-3 and J usage is TRBJ1-1; D unresolved. The V and J ends lost 8 bases and 0 bases respectively, with 10 bases between them. In germline, CDR1 is ENHRY, CDR2 SYGVKD. The CDR3 extends over 13 amino acids. The CDR3 DNA sequence: TGTGCCATCGGGAGGCAGATGAACACTGAAGCTTTCTTT. Its protein is CAIGRQMNTEAFF.

The chain joins TRBV2 to TRBJ2-2; TRBD1 aligns across 8 bases. The CDR3 is 16 residues long. Germline V gene lookup returns CDR1 SNHLY and CDR2 FYNNEI. J lost 2 bases, V lost 8 bases, and 10 bases had no gene match. The DNA for the CDR3 is TGTGCCAGCTCCGCGCCAGGGGGCGGTAACACCGGGGAGCTGTTTTTT. Protein sequence: CASSAPGGGNTGELFF.

V and J are TRBV7-9 and TRBJ1-4; 8 bases agree with TRBD1. The CDR3 is 16 amino acids. V lost 5 bases and J lost 4; bases outside the gene matches: 9. Germline CDR1 and CDR2: SEHNR and FQNEAQ (reference sequence). This chain's CDR3 is CASSPTGTGYNEKLFF. CDR3 nucleotides: TGTGCCAGCAGCCCAACCGGGACAGGTTATAATGAAAAACTGTTTTTT.

This clone was recorded only once. The rearrangement links TRBV7-8 to TRBJ1-5; TRBD1 aligns across 9 bases. The CDR3 is 15 residues long. CDR1 is SGHVS, CDR2 FQNEAQ, per germline. V was clipped by 5 bases and J by 3 bases; unmatched bases: 5. The CDR3 sequence is CASSPDRGNNQPQHF. The CDR3 DNA is TGTGCCAGCAGCCCGGACAGGGGAAACAATCAGCCCCAGCATTTT.

The chain couples TRBV5-1 to TRBJ1-1; D remains ambiguous. The CDR3 consists of 15 residues. CDR1 and CDR2 (germline): SGHRS, YFSETQ. V lost 2 bases and J 1 base, leaving 12 bases between the germline ends. The CDR3 is CASSLLRAPNTEAFF. In DNA, the CDR3 is TGCGCCAGCAGCTTACTGAGGGCCCCGAACACTGAAGCTTTCTTT.

DNA for the CDR3: TGTGCCAGCAGCCTACAGGGGTTCGCTGAAGCTTTCTTT. Translated, it gives CASSLQGFAEAFF. The chain couples TRBV3-1 (or the pseudogene TRBV3-2) to TRBJ1-1, with 7 bases that match TRBD1. With V trimmed by 4 bases and J by 6 bases, 5 bases remained unmatched. The CDR3 consists of 13 residues. Germline CDR1 and CDR2: LGHDT and YNNKEL (reference sequence).

The J gene is TRBJ1-2, the V gene TRBV6-5; 7 bases are a match to TRBD1. CDR3 length equals 15 residues. The germline V gene encodes CDR1 MNHEY and CDR2 SVGAGI. With 6 bases clipped from V and 0 bases from J, the junction kept 7 bases outside the gene matches. The CDR3 bases are TGTGCCAGCAGAATAACAGGGGACACTAACTATGGCTACACCTTC. This sequence encodes CASRITGDTNYGYTF.

This CDR3 is CASSRDSFYSGNTIYF. Written as DNA, the CDR3 is TGTGCCAGCAGCCGGGACAGTTTTTACTCTGGAAACACCATATATTTT. The rearrangement uses TRBV5-4 and TRBJ1-3; 7 nucleotides align to TRBD1. This CDR3 has 16 residues. V dropped 4 bases and J dropped 0; count of bases not matched to a gene: 7. From germline, CDR1 is SGHNT and CDR2 YYREEE (reference sequence).

The chain recombines TRBV27 with TRBJ1-3, with 10 bases matching TRBD1. This CDR3 contains 18 residues. J lost 4 bases, V lost 4 bases, and 13 bases had no gene match. The germline V gene has CDR1 MNHEY and CDR2 SMNVEV (reference sequence). For the CDR3, the DNA is TGTGCCAGCAGTTCCGGGGTGAGGGGGACAGGGGCAGGAAACACCATATATTTT. Protein product: CASSSGVRGTGAGNTIYF.

This sequence joins TRBV30 and TRBJ2-7; TRBD1 is a possible D gene (7 bases). Germline CDR1 GTSNPN, CDR2 SVGIG (reference sequence). The length of the CDR3 is 13 residues. V was cut by 0 bases and J by 7 bases, with 13 bases left in between. CDR3 residues: CAWSVGGGGEQYF. CDR3 DNA: TGTGCCTGGAGTGTTGGAGGGGGCGGGGAGCAGTACTTC. Variable domain in full (rest from reference TRBV30 and TRBJ2-7): SQTIHQWPATLVQPVGSPLSLECTVEGTSNPNLYWYRQAAGRGLQLLFYSVGIGQISSEVPQNLSASRPQDRQFILSSKKLLLSDSGFYLCAWSVGGGGEQYFGPGTRLTVT.

V is TRBV5-1 and J is TRBJ1-6; D is undetermined. CDR3 length equals 16 residues. The germline gives CDR1 SGHRS, CDR2 YFSETQ. Trimming pared 0 bases from V and 0 bases from J, leaving 7 bases between. The CDR3 loop is CASSLVAGSYNSPLHF. CDR3 nucleotide sequence: TGCGCCAGCAGCTTGGTTGCCGGCTCCTATAATTCACCCCTCCACTTT. The variable domain in full, with the rest retrieved from reference TRBV5-1 and TRBJ1-6, is KAGVTQTPRYLIKTRGQQVTLSCSPISGHRSVSWYQQTPGQGLQFLFEYFSETQRNKGNFPGRFSGRQFSNSRSEMNVSTLELGDSALYLCASSLVAGSYNSPLHFGNGTRLTVT.

The chain recombines TRBV13 with TRBJ2-5, with 8 bases identical to TRBD1. The CDR3 contains 16 residues. V shed 5 bases, J shed 7 bases, and the junction held 15 bases outside the gene matches. Germline V lookup: CDR1 PRHDT, CDR2 FYEKMQ (reference sequence). The CDR3: CASSRGAGGDFATQYF. Written as DNA, the CDR3 is TGTGCCAGCAGCCGAGGGGCAGGGGGCGATTTTGCGACCCAGTACTTC.

This sequence joins TRBV7-9 and TRBJ1-1, with a weak D call TRBD1 (5 bases). This CDR3 is 16 amino acids long. Germline CDR1 reads SEHNR; CDR2 reads FQNEAQ (reference sequence). The V end lost 1 base, the J end lost 4 bases, and 16 bases lay between the germline ends. CDR3 nucleotides: TGTGCCAGCAGCTTAGGACAGCGGGCAGGGACCACTGAAGCTTTCTTT. Translated: CASSLGQRAGTTEAFF.

CDR3 nucleotides: TGTGCCAGCAGAGGGACAGTGAACACTGAAGCTTTCTTT. Translated: CASRGTVNTEAFF. V usage is TRBV11-2 and J usage is TRBJ1-1; 7 bases agree with TRBD1. Germline assignment: CDR1 SGHAT and CDR2 FQNNGV. Trimming took 6 bases from V and 0 from J; bases not matched to a gene: 1. CDR3 size: 13 residues.

The chain uses TRBV10-2 and TRBJ1-2, with TRBD1 as a possible D gene (5 bases). The CDR3 totals 13 residues. Trimming removed 5 bases at V and 6 bases at J, with 13 bases between. In germline, CDR1 is WSHSY, CDR2 SAAADI. The CDR3 is CASSPRQIDGYTF. CDR3 coding DNA: TGCGCCAGCAGTCCAAGACAGATCGATGGCTACACCTTC.

This clone was picked up one time. The same CDR3 also results from other DNA sequences found in this sample. The V and J genes are TRBV30 and TRBJ1-1; weak D call: TRBD1 (5 bases). CDR3 length equals 13 residues. Between the trimmed V and J ends, which lost 0 bases and 4 bases, there was a span of 9 bases. Germline V gene sequence: CDR1 GTSNPN, CDR2 SVGIG (reference sequence). The CDR3 DNA sequence: TGTGCCTGGAGTGTGGCGGGGCGCACTGAAGCTTTCTTT. Its translation: CAWSVAGRTEAFF.